This T cell receptor beta chain comes out of a study of blood T cells in healthy people across ages. The study, taken as a whole, reports: Diversity of TCR beta per million T cells declined in a roughly linear way with age. More naive CD4+ cells and higher diversity were found in long-lived than in aged donors.

Per-sample PBMC isolation yielded at least 6.5 million cells. Combining a sample-barcoded 5' primer with a J-beta primer mix, a second PCR ran for about 7 to 11 cycles. The authors tagged each cDNA molecule using a template-switch adaptor with 12 random nucleotides. TCRdb recomputed calls from the 5' RACE reads with MiXCR, one row per CDR3 protein. In the table there are roughly 1.6 million distinct CDR3 sequences, roughly 32% of which are singletons. This clonotype was seen only a few times. The antigen is undetermined. Its ends do not fully match the called genes, so a read error is possible. There are 19 residues in the CDR3. From germline, CDR1 is SGHTA and CDR2 FQGNSA.

The clonotype was recovered from a woman aged 25 to 39 in good health. What was sequenced was blood. The chain recombines TRBV7-2 with TRBJ2-6, with TRBD1 matching 7 bases. CDR3 sequence (DNA): TGTGCTAGCAGCTTAGCGATTCAGGCAGGGGGCTCTGGGGCCAACGTCCTGACTTTC. It encodes CASSLAIQAGGSGANVLTF. The full variable domain, in which reference TRBV7-2 and TRBJ2-6 provide the parts outside the CDR3, is GAGVSQSPSNKVTEKGKDVELRCDPISGHTALYWYRQSLGQGLEFLIYFQGNSAPDKSGLPSDRFSAERTGGSVSTLTIQRTQQEDSAVYLCASSLAIQAGGSGANVLTFGAGSRLTVL.